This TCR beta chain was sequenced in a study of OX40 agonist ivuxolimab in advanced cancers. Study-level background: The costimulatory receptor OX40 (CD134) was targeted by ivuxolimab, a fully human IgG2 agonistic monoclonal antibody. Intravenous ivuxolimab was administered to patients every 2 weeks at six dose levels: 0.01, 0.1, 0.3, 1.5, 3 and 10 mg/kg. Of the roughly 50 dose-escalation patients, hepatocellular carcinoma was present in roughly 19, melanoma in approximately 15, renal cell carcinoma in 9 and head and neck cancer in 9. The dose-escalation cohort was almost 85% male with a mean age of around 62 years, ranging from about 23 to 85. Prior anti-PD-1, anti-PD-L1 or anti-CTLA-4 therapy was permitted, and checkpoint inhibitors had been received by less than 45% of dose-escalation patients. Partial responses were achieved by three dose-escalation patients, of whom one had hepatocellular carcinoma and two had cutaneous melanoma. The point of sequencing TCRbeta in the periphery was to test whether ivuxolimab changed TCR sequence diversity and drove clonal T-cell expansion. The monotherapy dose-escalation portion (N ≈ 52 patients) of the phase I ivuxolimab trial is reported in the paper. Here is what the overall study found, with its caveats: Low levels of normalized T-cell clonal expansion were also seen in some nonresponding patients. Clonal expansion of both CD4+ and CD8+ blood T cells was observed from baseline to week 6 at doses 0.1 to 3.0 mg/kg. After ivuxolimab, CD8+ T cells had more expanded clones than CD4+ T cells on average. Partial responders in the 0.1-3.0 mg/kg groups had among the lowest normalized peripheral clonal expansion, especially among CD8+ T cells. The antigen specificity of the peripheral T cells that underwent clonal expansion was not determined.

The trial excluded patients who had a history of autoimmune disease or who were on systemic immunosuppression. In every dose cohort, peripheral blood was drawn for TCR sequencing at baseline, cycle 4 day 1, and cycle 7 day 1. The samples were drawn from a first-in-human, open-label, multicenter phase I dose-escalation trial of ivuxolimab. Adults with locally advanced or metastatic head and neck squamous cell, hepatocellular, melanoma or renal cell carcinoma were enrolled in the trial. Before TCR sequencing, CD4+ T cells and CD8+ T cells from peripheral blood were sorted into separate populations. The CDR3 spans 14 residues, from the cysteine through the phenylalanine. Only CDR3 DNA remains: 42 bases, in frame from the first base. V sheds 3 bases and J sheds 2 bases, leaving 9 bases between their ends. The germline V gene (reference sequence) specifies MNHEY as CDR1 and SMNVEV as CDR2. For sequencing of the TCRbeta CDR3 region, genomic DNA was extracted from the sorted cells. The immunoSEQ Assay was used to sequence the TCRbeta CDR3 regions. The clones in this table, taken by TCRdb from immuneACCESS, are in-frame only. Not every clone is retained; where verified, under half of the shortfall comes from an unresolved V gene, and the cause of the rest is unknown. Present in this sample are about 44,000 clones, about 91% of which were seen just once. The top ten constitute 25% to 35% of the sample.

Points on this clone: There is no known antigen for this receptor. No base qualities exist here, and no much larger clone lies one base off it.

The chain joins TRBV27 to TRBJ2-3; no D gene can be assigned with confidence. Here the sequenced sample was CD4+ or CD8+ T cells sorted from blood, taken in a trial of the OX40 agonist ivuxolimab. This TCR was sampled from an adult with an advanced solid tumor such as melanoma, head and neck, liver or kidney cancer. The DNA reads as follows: TGTGCCAGCAGTTTGGCTCTTCTCACAGATACGCAGTATTTT. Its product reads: CASSLALLTDTQYF.